The clone carrying this TCR beta chain was seen repeatedly, ten times or more. Its target is not known. The sample belongs to a study of metastatic and nonmetastatic thyroid tumors. Study-wide background: Thyroid patients, malignant and benign, had repertoires compared across blood and tumor or nodule tissue.

Every patient was untreated before thyroid surgery. Study-level findings and limits: According to reports, the diversity of TCR beta was significantly higher in malignant thyroid tumors than in benign nodules, and this held in both blood and tumor samples.

Authors' processing steps: What underpinned the distant-metastasis classifier for papillary thyroid cancer was the set of CDR3 differences across clinicopathological groups. MiXCR was used by TCRdb to re-call the PCR reads. TCRdb, rather than the study authors, made the V and J calls. The profile shows tens of thousands of clones, less than 5% of them singletons. The TCR was taken from a female donor with papillary thyroid cancer or a benign thyroid nodule (not recorded which). Some clones in this sample may be carry-over from other donors' samples. Material: blood.

Here the CDR3 DNA reads TGTGCCAGCAGTAAGGACAGGGGTGGCTACACCTTC. Translating gives CASSKDRGGYTF. The chain employs TRBV6-1 and TRBJ1-2; the match to TRBD1 covers 9 bases. V shed 5 bases and J 7 bases; nucleotides not matched to a gene: 2. The germline gives CDR1 MNHNS, CDR2 SASEGT. The CDR3 is made up of 12 amino acids.